This T cell receptor (beta chain) was captured in a study of blood T cell repertoires in COVID-19. Looking at the study overall: The origin of the acute and convalescent COVID-19 samples was the United States, Italy and Spain. From T cells, B-cell-depleted T cells, or PBMCs came the material, which was cDNA or gDNA.

Authors' processing steps: Amplified reference gene primers provided the basis for estimating nucleated cell counts. The assay was immunoSEQ multiplex PCR, and TCRdb's table has in-frame clones only and misses some. The V and J calls and clone size were taken over from that table, and D and trimming were inferred from the DNA. The data show over 95,000 clones, 75% to 85% seen once. The ends lost 0 bases at V and 5 bases at J; junction bases unmatched: 9. Germline CDR1 is KGHSH and CDR2 is LQKENI. The CDR3 totals 17 residues. What was sequenced was peripheral blood. The chain joins TRBV18 to TRBJ2-1, with 8 bases that match TRBD1. The clonotype comes from a human donor in a cohort sampled during active COVID-19. In DNA, the CDR3 is TGTGCCAGCTCACCACCAAATTCAGGACAGGGTAACAATGAGCAGTTCTTC. Protein product: CASSPPNSGQGNNEQFF.